The clone carrying this T cell receptor (beta chain) was observed a handful of times. What it binds is not known. A second PCR of 7 to 11 cycles used a sample-barcoded 5' primer and a J-beta primer mix. In TCRdb, the 5' RACE reads were re-called with MiXCR into one record per CDR3 protein. The profile shows around 820,000 distinct CDR3 sequences, 20% to 30% of them singletons. The entry originates in a study of blood T cells in healthy people across ages. Study outcomes and limitations: Naive and antigen-experienced cells could not be conclusively compared, given unsorted PBMCs. Unknown CMV status may confound age-related changes in expanded clones. Roughly linearly, TCR beta diversity per million T cells fell as age increased.

CDR1 and CDR2 (germline): DFQATT, SNEGSKA (reference sequence). There are 14 residues in the CDR3. Trimming left V 4 bases short and J 7 bases short, with 17 bases between. These data are also associated with another study on T cells of mothers and their children. This second study says: Persistent microchimeric T cell clones were not found at ~100 per million sensitivity.

Sequenced sample: blood. The chain joins TRBV20-1 to TRBJ1-5, with D unclear. The receptor's source is a boy between 5 and 17 years old in good health. CDR3 nucleotide sequence: TGCAGTGCTACGATTGACGGGGAATGGCAGCCCCAGCATTTT. It is translated as CSATIDGEWQPQHF.